The next 27 T cell receptor beta chains were all read from a single sample in a study of blood T cell repertoires in COVID-19. TCRdb's copy holds only in-frame clones and misses some; the assay was immunoSEQ multiplex PCR. The repertoire holds tens of thousands of clones, with about nine tenths as singletons. Sequencing was done on a sample of peripheral blood. The receptors come from a man aged 45-60 years with active COVID-19.

The rearrangement uses TRBV5-4 and TRBJ1-2; 7 bases are a match to TRBD1. The CDR3 totals 15 residues. J lost 4 bases, V lost 2 bases, and 8 bases had no gene match. Germline loops: CDR1 SGHNT, CDR2 YYREEE (reference sequence). CDR3 nucleotide sequence: TGTGCCAGCAGCTTCGGGCAGGGGGTTGGCTATGGCTACACCTTC. Translation: CASSFGQGVGYGYTF.

The chain joins TRBV7-8 to TRBJ1-1; D remains ambiguous. Germline V gene sequence: CDR1 SGHVS, CDR2 FQNEAQ. The CDR3 contains 13 residues. V dropped 5 bases and J dropped 1 base, with 8 bases sitting between them. Here the CDR3 DNA reads TGTGCCAGCAGCCGCGGAGGGAACACTGAAGCTTTCTTT. It is translated as CASSRGGNTEAFF.

This sequence joins TRBV7-2 and TRBJ2-4; 9 positions match TRBD2. The CDR3 runs to 18 residues. J lost 11 bases, V lost 5 bases, and 22 bases had no gene match. Germline CDR1 SGHTA, CDR2 FQGNSA. The DNA of the CDR3 is TGTGCCAGCAGCGCCATGACTCTAGCGGGAAGGGGAAAAACTGTTCAGTACTTC. This sequence encodes CASSAMTLAGRGKTVQYF.

The chain has TRBV18 and TRBJ2-5, with 10 bases lining up with TRBD2. V shed 3 bases and J 1 base; nucleotides not matched to a gene: 11. There are 18 residues in the CDR3. CDR1 is KGHSH and CDR2 is LQKENI in the germline V gene. CDR3 in DNA: TGTGCCAGCTCACCTCTCCCGGGGGCTAGCGGGAGCCAAGAGACCCAGTACTTC. Translated, it gives CASSPLPGASGSQETQYF.

The count of this clone is one. The chain couples TRBV7-2 to TRBJ2-7; tentative D call: TRBD2 (6 bases). This CDR3 is 15 amino acids long. Per germline, CDR1 SGHTA and CDR2 FQGNSA. The V gene lost 2 bases and the J gene lost 4 bases, with 15 bases spanning the gap. The CDR3 sequence is CASSLRGGERYEQYF. CDR3 sequence (DNA): TGTGCCAGCAGCTTAAGAGGAGGGGAAAGGTACGAGCAGTACTTC.

The chain links TRBV19 to TRBJ2-1, with TRBD2 matching over 10 bases. The length of the CDR3 is 16 residues. V lost 7 bases, J lost 4 bases, and 10 bases stayed unmatched. From germline, CDR1 is LNHDA and CDR2 SQIVND (reference sequence). This CDR3 is CASTQERGGNYNEQFF. DNA of the CDR3: TGTGCCAGTACCCAAGAGCGGGGGGGCAATTACAATGAGCAGTTCTTC.

The table lists this clone with a few counts. The chain employs TRBV24-1 and TRBJ1-5, with D possibly being TRBD1 (6 bases). From germline, CDR1 is KGHDR and CDR2 SFDVKD. V lost 6 bases and J 4 bases, leaving 9 bases between the germline ends. The CDR3 consists of 13 residues. The CDR3 loop reads CATSRTVNQPQHF. The CDR3 nucleotides read TGTGCCACCAGTCGGACAGTTAATCAGCCCCAGCATTTT.

Only a few counts were recorded for this clone. V is TRBV14 and J is TRBJ2-7; 7 bases map to TRBD1. Per germline, CDR1 SGHDN and CDR2 FVKESK. Germline trimming cut 1 base from V and 0 bases from J; bases unmatched to any gene: 12. This CDR3 is built from 18 residues. The CDR3 loop reads CASSQGSYWDRSSYEQYF. DNA of the CDR3: TGTGCCAGCAGCCAAGGGAGTTACTGGGACAGAAGCTCCTACGAGCAGTACTTC.

This chain joins TRBV5-4 and TRBJ2-3; 7 positions match TRBD1. This CDR3 has 16 amino acids. V lost 2 bases, J lost 0 bases, and 6 bases stayed unmatched. Germline V gene data show CDR1 as SGHNT and CDR2 as YYREEE (reference sequence). CDR3 in amino acids: CASSFWWGQSTDTQYF. CDR3 sequence (DNA): TGTGCCAGCAGCTTTTGGTGGGGACAGAGCACAGATACGCAGTATTTT.

This chain links TRBV25-1 with TRBJ1-2; D not resolved. Looked up from germline, CDR1 is MGHDK and CDR2 is SYGVNS. Trimming removed 6 bases from V and 6 bases from J, with 14 bases in between. The CDR3 covers 13 residues. The CDR3 DNA sequence: TGTGCCAGCAGAGTGAGAGGGTCTGATGGCTACACCTTC. It yields the protein CASRVRGSDGYTF.

The rearrangement links TRBV5-1 to TRBJ1-1; 7 bases line up with TRBD1. J lost 1 base, V lost 3 bases, and 6 bases had no gene match. The CDR3 is 15 residues long. CDR1 is SGHRS and CDR2 is YFSETQ in the germline V gene. CDR3 sequence reads: CASSWRDSENTEAFF. The CDR3 nucleotides are TGCGCCAGCAGCTGGAGGGACAGTGAGAACACTGAAGCTTTCTTT.

This clone was recorded once. This rearrangement joins TRBV7-9 to TRBJ1-6; the D gene is possibly TRBD1 (6 bases). The CDR3 sequence is 17 residues long. V lost 4 bases and J 0 bases, leaving 13 bases between the germline ends. Germline-derived CDR1 and CDR2 are SEHNR and FQNEAQ (reference sequence). CDR3 residues: CASSSGTPSSYNSPLHF. The DNA for the CDR3 is TGTGCCAGCAGCTCCGGGACACCGAGCTCCTATAATTCACCCCTCCACTTT.

This clone occurred once. This sequence joins TRBV5-6 and TRBJ1-5, with TRBD1 as a possible D gene (6 bases). Germline values: CDR1 SGHDT, CDR2 YYEEEE. V shed 1 base and J shed 7 bases, with 15 bases lying between them. The CDR3 is 15 amino acids. CDR3 nucleotide sequence: TGTGCCAGCAGCTTGTGGGTCAGGGGTGGGCAGCCCCAGCATTTT. It encodes CASSLWVRGGQPQHF.

This clone was observed once. The chain couples TRBV9 to TRBJ2-2, with a weak D call TRBD1 (7 bases). The V end lost 4 bases, the J end lost 7 bases, and 20 bases lay between the germline ends. Germline CDR1 reads SGDLS; CDR2 reads YYNGEE. The CDR3 runs to 16 residues. CDR3 nucleotides: TGTGCCAGCAGCCTAGTAGGAGGGGGCCTGGGCGGGGAGCTGTTTTTT. It specifies CASSLVGGGLGGELFF.

The chain links TRBV28 to TRBJ2-7, with 10 bases that match TRBD1. V lost 6 bases to trimming and J lost 4 bases; unmatched junction nucleotides: 6. The CDR3 has 14 residues. CDR1 and CDR2 (germline): MDHEN, SYDVKM. CDR3 residues: CASRGTGEWYEQYF. DNA for the CDR3: TGTGCCAGCAGGGGGACAGGGGAATGGTACGAGCAGTACTTC.

This clone was found once. The J gene is TRBJ1-1, the V gene TRBV5-6; no firm D call. Germline CDR1 and CDR2: SGHDT and YYEEEE. CDR3 length: 12 amino acids. V was cut by 4 bases and J by 1 base, with 5 bases left in between. The CDR3 loop reads CASSTRNTEAFF. The CDR3 DNA follows: TGTGCCAGCAGCACTCGGAACACTGAAGCTTTCTTT.

The rearrangement joins TRBV6-5 to TRBJ2-5; the D is unclear. CDR1 and CDR2 (germline): MNHEY, SVGAGI. The CDR3 is 12 residues long. The V and J ends lost 6 bases and 4 bases respectively, with 9 bases between them. The CDR3 region is CASSYPGETQYF. CDR3 DNA: TGTGCCAGCAGCTACCCCGGAGAGACCCAGTACTTC.

The rearrangement joins TRBV6-5 to TRBJ1-2, with a weak D call TRBD1 (6 bases). Trimming left V 6 bases short and J 7 bases short, with 12 bases between. CDR1 and CDR2 from the germline V gene are MNHEY and SVGAGI. The CDR3 has 12 amino acids. CDR3 sequence: CASSPTGLGYTF. Here the CDR3 DNA reads TGTGCCAGCAGCCCCACAGGGCTTGGCTACACCTTC.

The genes are TRBV28 and TRBJ1-2; D is ambiguous. The germline V gene encodes CDR1 MDHEN and CDR2 SYDVKM. The CDR3 loop spans 12 amino acids. V gave up 9 bases and J gave up 4 bases, with 12 bases separating them. DNA of the CDR3: TGTGCCAGTGGGCCGGAACTCTATGGCTACACCTTC. This codes for CASGPELYGYTF.

The chain carries TRBV6-2 or TRBV6-3 and TRBJ1-2, with D unclear. The V end was cut by 5 bases, the J end by 8 bases, with 9 bases between. Germline CDR1 is MNHEY and CDR2 is SVGEGT. This CDR3 is built from 11 residues. This CDR3 is CASSPSIGYTF. CDR3 DNA: TGTGCCAGCAGTCCCTCTATCGGCTACACCTTC.

The chain uses TRBV28 and TRBJ1-2; maybe TRBD1 (5 bases). V shed 5 bases and J shed 0 bases, with 16 bases lying between them. This CDR3 has 16 residues. Germline V gene lookup returns CDR1 MDHEN and CDR2 SYDVKM. The CDR3 DNA reads TGTGCCAGCAGTCTAACAGGCGGCCCTACTAACTATGGCTACACCTTC. Translation: CASSLTGGPTNYGYTF.

Here the CDR3 reads CASSDRLGNTEAFF. Written as DNA, the CDR3 is TGTGCCAGCAGCGACCGACTGGGGAACACTGAAGCTTTCTTT. The V and J genes are TRBV6-6 and TRBJ1-1; D unclear. Germline values: CDR1 MNHNY, CDR2 SVGAGI (reference sequence). With 6 bases removed from V and 1 base from J, the gap between germline ends came to 12 bases. This CDR3 has 14 residues.

This clone was counted once. CDR3: CASSKETQNEKLFF. For the CDR3, the DNA is TGCGCCAGCAGCAAAGAGACTCAAAATGAAAAACTGTTTTTT. The J gene is TRBJ1-4, the V gene TRBV5-1; D gene uncertain. Germline values: CDR1 SGHRS, CDR2 YFSETQ. The V end was cut by 4 bases, the J end by 5 bases, with 12 bases between. The CDR3 consists of 14 residues. Full variable domain (missing parts from reference TRBV5-1 and TRBJ1-4): KAGVTQTPRYLIKTRGQQVTLSCSPISGHRSVSWYQQTPGQGLQFLFEYFSETQRNKGNFPGRFSGRQFSNSRSEMNVSTLELGDSALYLCASSKETQNEKLFFGSGTQLSVL.

This clone was seen once. V and J are TRBV5-4 and TRBJ2-7; 7 positions agree with TRBD2. There are 14 residues in the CDR3. The germline V gene encodes CDR1 SGHNT and CDR2 YYREEE (reference sequence). The trim removed 1 base at V and 5 bases at J, leaving 6 bases unmatched. The CDR3 loop reads CASSLQGLDNEQYF. CDR3 nucleotides: TGTGCCAGCAGCTTGCAAGGACTAGATAACGAGCAGTACTTC.

The J gene is TRBJ1-2, the V gene TRBV6-5; D remains ambiguous. The CDR3 is 14 residues long. Trimming removed 7 bases from V and 4 bases from J, with 16 bases in between. Germline loops: CDR1 MNHEY, CDR2 SVGAGI. CDR3: CASTRKTKVYGYTF. The CDR3 DNA reads TGTGCCAGCACCAGAAAAACAAAAGTCTATGGCTACACCTTC.

Only a few counts were recorded for this clone. The rearrangement uses TRBV19 and TRBJ2-7; TRBD2 might be the D (6 bases). Trimming stripped 4 bases from V and 6 bases from J, with 19 bases between. Germline V CDR1 and CDR2: LNHDA, SQIVND (reference sequence). This CDR3 is 15 amino acids long. CDR3 sequence: CASSTSESPDGEQYF. The CDR3 DNA reads as TGTGCCAGTAGTACTAGCGAGAGCCCCGATGGCGAGCAGTACTTC.

The chain recombines TRBV28 with TRBJ1-2, with a possible D match to TRBD1 (5 bases). The CDR3 length is 14 residues. V was pared by 3 bases and J by 2 bases, with 10 bases between. Germline V lookup: CDR1 MDHEN, CDR2 SYDVKM. The CDR3 nucleotides read TGTGCCAGCAGTTTGGCCAGGGCGAACTATGGCTACACCTTC. Its protein product is CASSLARANYGYTF.